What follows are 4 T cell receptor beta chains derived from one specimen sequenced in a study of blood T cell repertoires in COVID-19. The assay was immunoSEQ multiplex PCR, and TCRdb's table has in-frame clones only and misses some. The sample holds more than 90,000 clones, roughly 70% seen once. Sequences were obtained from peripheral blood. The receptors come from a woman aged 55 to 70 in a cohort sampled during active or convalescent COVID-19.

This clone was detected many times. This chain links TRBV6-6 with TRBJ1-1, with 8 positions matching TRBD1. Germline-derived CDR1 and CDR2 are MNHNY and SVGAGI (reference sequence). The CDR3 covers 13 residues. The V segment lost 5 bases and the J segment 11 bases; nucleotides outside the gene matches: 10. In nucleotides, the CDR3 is TGTGCCAGCAGTCCAAATACAGGGGGTTCGGCTTTCTTT. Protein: CASSPNTGGSAFF.

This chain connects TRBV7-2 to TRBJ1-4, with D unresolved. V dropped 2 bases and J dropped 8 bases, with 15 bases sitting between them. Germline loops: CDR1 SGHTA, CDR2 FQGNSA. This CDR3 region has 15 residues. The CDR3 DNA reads TGTGCCAGCAGCTTATGGATCTCAGGAAGAGAAAAACTGTTTTTT. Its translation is CASSLWISGREKLFF.

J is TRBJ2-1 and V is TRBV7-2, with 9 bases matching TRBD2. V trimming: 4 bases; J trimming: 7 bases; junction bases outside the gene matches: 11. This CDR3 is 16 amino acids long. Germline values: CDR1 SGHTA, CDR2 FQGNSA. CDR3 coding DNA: TGTGCCAGCAGCTACAGACGAGGACTAGCGTCAAATGAGCAGTTCTTC. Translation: CASSYRRGLASNEQFF.

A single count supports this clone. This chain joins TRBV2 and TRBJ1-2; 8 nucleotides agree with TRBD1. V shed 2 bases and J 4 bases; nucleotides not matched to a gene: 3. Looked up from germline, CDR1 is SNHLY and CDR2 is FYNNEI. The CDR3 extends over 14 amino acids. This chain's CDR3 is CASSEQGATYGYTF. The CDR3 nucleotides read TGTGCCAGCAGTGAACAGGGGGCAACCTATGGCTACACCTTC.